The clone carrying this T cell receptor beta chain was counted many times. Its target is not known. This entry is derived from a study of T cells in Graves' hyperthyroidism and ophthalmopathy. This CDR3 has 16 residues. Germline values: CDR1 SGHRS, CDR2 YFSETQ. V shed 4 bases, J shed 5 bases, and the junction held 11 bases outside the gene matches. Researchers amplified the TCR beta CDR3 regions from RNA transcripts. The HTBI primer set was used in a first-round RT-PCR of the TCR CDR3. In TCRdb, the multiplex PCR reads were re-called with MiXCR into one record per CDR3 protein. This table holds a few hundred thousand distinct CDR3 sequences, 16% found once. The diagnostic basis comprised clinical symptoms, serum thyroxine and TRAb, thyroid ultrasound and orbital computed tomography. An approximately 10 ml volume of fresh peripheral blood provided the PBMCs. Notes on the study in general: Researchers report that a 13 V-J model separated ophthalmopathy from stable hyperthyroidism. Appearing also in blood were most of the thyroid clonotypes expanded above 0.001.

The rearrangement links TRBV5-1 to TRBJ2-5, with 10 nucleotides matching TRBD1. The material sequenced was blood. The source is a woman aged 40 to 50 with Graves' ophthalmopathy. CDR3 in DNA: TGCGCCAGCAGCGACCGACAGGGGGCCTTGGGGGAGACCCAGTACTTC. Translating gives CASSDRQGALGETQYF.